This TCR beta chain was sequenced for a study of tumor-infiltrating lymphocytes in oesophageal squamous cell carcinoma. MiXCR, applied by TCRdb to the PCR reads, yields one record per CDR3 protein. The sample carries just under 20,000 distinct CDR3 sequences, 35% to 50% recorded once. CDR1 MNHNY and CDR2 SVGAGI come from the germline V gene (reference sequence). The CDR3 is made up of 15 amino acids. The V and J ends lost 0 bases and 4 bases respectively, with 11 bases between them. This clonotype was detected many times. The source material was esophageal tumor tissue. This sequence originates from a male donor with esophageal squamous cell carcinoma. V is TRBV6-6 and J is TRBJ2-3, with D tentatively TRBD1 (6 bases). The CDR3 region is CASSYSNRVPDTQYF. The CDR3 bases are TGTGCCAGCAGTTACTCGAACAGGGTGCCAGATACGCAGTATTTT.